Below are 4 T cell receptor beta chains sequenced from a single sample in a study of T cell responses to AZD1222 COVID-19 vaccine. Clones were sequenced by immunoSEQ multiplex PCR, and TCRdb holds only the in-frame ones, with some missing. The top ten hold 2.5% to 3.5% of the sample, which has roughly 150,000 clones, more than 75% seen once. The sequencing here drew on peripheral blood, taken 28 days after the second AZD1222 dose. All receptors come from an adult who received the AZD1222 COVID-19 vaccine.

The V gene is TRBV4-1, the J gene TRBJ1-3; possibly TRBD1 for D (6 bases). In germline, CDR1 is MGHRA, CDR2 YSYEKL. Between the trimmed V and J ends, which lost 1 base and 3 bases, there was a span of 25 bases. The CDR3 covers 20 residues. CDR3 loop: CASSQVGGTKAKGGGNTIYF. Here the CDR3 DNA reads TGCGCCAGCAGCCAAGTAGGTGGAACGAAGGCCAAGGGGGGTGGAAACACCATATATTTT.

The chain employs TRBV11-2 and TRBJ2-1, with D perhaps TRBD2 (6 bases). CDR3 size: 16 residues. Germline CDR1 reads SGHAT; CDR2 reads FQNNGV. V dropped 3 bases and J dropped 6 bases, with 18 bases sitting between them. DNA of the CDR3: TGTGCCAGCAGCTTGGCGGGAACTAGCCGGGGCAATGAGCAGTTCTTC. This sequence encodes CASSLAGTSRGNEQFF.

The rearrangement joins TRBV27 to TRBJ2-1, with a possible D match to TRBD2 (6 bases). CDR1 is MNHEY and CDR2 is SMNVEV in the germline V gene (reference sequence). The CDR3 contains 13 residues. The V end was cut by 6 bases, the J end by 3 bases, with 9 bases between. In nucleotides, the CDR3 is TGTGCCAGCAGATGGGACTTCTACAATGAGCAGTTCTTC. Amino acid sequence: CASRWDFYNEQFF.

J is TRBJ1-5 and V is TRBV18; TRBD1 might be the D (6 bases). The CDR3 extends over 16 amino acids. Germline CDR1 KGHSH, CDR2 LQKENI. V dropped 6 bases and J dropped 0 bases, with 15 bases sitting between them. The CDR3: CASSTGTPDSNQPQHF. The CDR3 bases are TGTGCCAGCTCGACAGGAACTCCAGATAGCAATCAGCCCCAGCATTTT. The full variable domain, with the rest looked up from reference TRBV18 and TRBJ1-5, is NAGVMQNPRHLVRRRGQEARLRCSPMKGHSHVYWYRQLPEEGLKFMVYLQKENIIDESGMPKERFSAEFPKEGPSILRIQQVVRGDSAAYFCASSTGTPDSNQPQHFGDGTRLSIL.